This T cell receptor (beta chain) is drawn from a study of human T cells and chemical hapten exposure. Study-level information: While the roughly 22-week study was under way, patients received diphenylcyclopropenone on the scalp every week.

V was cut by 1 base and J by 3 bases, with 12 bases left in between. This CDR3 contains 15 residues. CDR1 and CDR2 from the germline V gene are MNHEY and SVGEGT. This clonotype was found many times. Via MiXCR, TCRdb re-called the RACE reads, giving one row per CDR3 protein. The sample has around 380,000 distinct CDR3 sequences; about 5% are singletons. Time point specified: pre-sensitization, week 0. Treatment indicated: therapeutic diphenylcyclopropenone sensitization with weekly scalp DPC. People who gave samples had alopecia, were 18 to 70 years old, and were suitable for DPC. The rearrangement joins TRBV6-2 or TRBV6-3 to TRBJ1-1, with no clear D. This receptor was obtained from a woman under 30 with alopecia areata. Some clones in this sample may be carry-over from other donors' samples. Here the sequenced sample was whole blood, taken in connection with sensitization to the hapten diphenylcyclopropenone (DPC). The CDR3 region is CASSYLGSGDTEAFF. CDR3 DNA sequence: TGTGCCAGCAGTTACTTGGGGAGTGGTGACACTGAAGCTTTCTTT.